The 16 T cell receptor beta chains given below trace back to one sample, sequenced in a study of T cells of healthy individuals. TCRdb itself ran the 5' RACE reads through MiXCR, one entry per CDR3 protein. The table has 45,000 to 60,000 distinct CDR3 sequences, around 15% seen once. All receptors derive from a human donor in good health.

This clonotype has ten or more counts. The V call is TRBV13, the J call TRBJ2-5; D is unclear. The V gene's germline CDR1 is PRHDT and CDR2 FYEKMQ (reference sequence). Trimming pared 3 bases from V and 2 bases from J, leaving 7 bases between. This CDR3 comprises 13 residues. The CDR3 sequence is CASSFRPQETQYF. DNA for the CDR3: TGTGCCAGCAGCTTTAGACCACAAGAGACCCAGTACTTC.

This clonotype was detected many times. The chain uses TRBV7-9 and TRBJ2-3; D gene ambiguous. The germline V gene encodes CDR1 SEHNR and CDR2 FQNEAQ (reference sequence). The CDR3 is 14 amino acids. Deletions cut 3 bases from V and 6 bases from J, with 13 bases between. CDR3 sequence: CASSFGRPRDTQYF. In DNA, the CDR3 is TGTGCCAGCAGCTTTGGCAGGCCAAGGGATACGCAGTATTTT.

Ten or more counts support this clonotype. The chain combines TRBV7-2 with TRBJ2-7, with unresolved D. Germline CDR1 reads SGHTA; CDR2 reads FQGNSA. Trimming removed 1 base at V and 0 bases at J, with 10 bases between. The CDR3 loop spans 15 amino acids. The CDR3 loop is CASSLERVVSYEQYF. CDR3 coding DNA: TGTGCCAGCAGCTTAGAGAGAGTCGTCTCCTACGAGCAGTACTTC.

This clonotype was seen repeatedly, ten times or more. The DNA of the CDR3 is TGTGCCTGGAGTACATCAGCCGAGCGGGGGGGCCTGACCCTCTACAATGAGCAGTTCTTC. This translates into CAWSTSAERGGLTLYNEQFF. The rearrangement joins TRBV30 to TRBJ2-1; 10 bases are a match to TRBD2. In germline, CDR1 is GTSNPN, CDR2 SVGIG (reference sequence). The V gene end was trimmed by 2 bases and the J gene end by 3 bases; junction bases not matched to a gene: 19. The CDR3 is made up of 20 amino acids.

The chain carries TRBV7-2 and TRBJ2-3; 12 bases agree with TRBD1. The CDR3 length is 16 residues. V lost 1 base to trimming and J lost 5 bases; unmatched junction nucleotides: 4. CDR1 is SGHTA and CDR2 is FQGNSA in the germline V gene. The CDR3 DNA sequence: TGTGCCAGCAGCTTAGGGGACAGGGGGCGCCTAGATACGCAGTATTTT. It encodes CASSLGDRGRLDTQYF.

The V and J genes are TRBV19 and TRBJ2-1; D might be TRBD1 or TRBD2, each matching 6 bases. The ends were cut back, 7 bases at V and 5 bases at J, with 12 bases in the middle. The length of the CDR3 is 13 residues. Germline assignment: CDR1 LNHDA and CDR2 SQIVND (reference sequence). The chain's CDR3 is CASTGGPHNEQFF. The CDR3 nucleotides are TGTGCCAGTACCGGGGGCCCTCACAATGAGCAGTTCTTC.

This clonotype was observed a handful of times. The V call is TRBV7-9, the J call TRBJ2-5; D is perhaps TRBD2 (7 bases). This CDR3 region has 15 residues. With 5 bases removed from V and 3 bases from J, the gap between germline ends came to 16 bases. Germline V gene sequence: CDR1 SEHNR, CDR2 FQNEAQ (reference sequence). The CDR3: CASSPGRGAEETQYF. Here the CDR3 DNA reads TGTGCCAGCAGCCCGGGGAGGGGGGCAGAAGAGACCCAGTACTTC.

The V call is TRBV5-1, the J call TRBJ2-5; TRBD2 is a possible D gene (6 bases). Trimming removed 4 bases from V and 9 bases from J, with 19 bases in between. The length of the CDR3 is 14 residues. The V gene's germline CDR1 is SGHRS and CDR2 YFSETQ. DNA of the CDR3: TGCGCCAGCAGCCCCGGGACTGGTAAATTGGCCCAGTACTTC. This encodes CASSPGTGKLAQYF.

This clonotype has just a few counts. This chain links TRBV7-9 with TRBJ1-2; D is possibly TRBD1 (6 bases). V was shortened by 0 bases and J by 8 bases, with 16 bases between the two germline ends. This CDR3 spans 15 amino acids. Looked up from germline, CDR1 is SEHNR and CDR2 is FQNEAQ (reference sequence). The CDR3 sequence is CASSLAHETGGGYTF. The CDR3 DNA reads as TGTGCCAGCAGCTTAGCCCATGAGACAGGCGGGGGCTACACCTTC.

A note on this clonotype: A much larger clonotype is one base distant, so this may be a read error. V gene TRBV5-1 combines with J gene TRBJ2-7; D may match TRBD1 or TRBD2 (6 bases each). This CDR3 is built from 15 residues. Germline V CDR1 and CDR2: SGHRS, YFSETQ. V was trimmed by 6 bases and J by 3 bases, leaving 19 bases between them. CDR3 amino acids: CASTPLGGRVYEQYF. The CDR3 DNA sequence: TGCGCCAGCACTCCCTTAGGGGGGCGAGTCTACGAGCAGTACTTC. Full variable domain (remainder filled in from reference TRBV5-1 and TRBJ2-7): KAGVTQTPRYLIKTRGQQVTLSCSPISGHRSVSWYQQTPGQGLQFLFEYFSETQRNKGNFPGRFSGRQFSNSRSEMNVSTLELGDSALYLCASTPLGGRVYEQYFGPGTRLTVT.

This clonotype was detected ten times or more. The V call is TRBV6-5, the J call TRBJ1-1; D is ambiguous. Per germline, CDR1 MNHEY and CDR2 SVGAGI. The length of the CDR3 is 16 residues. Trimming took off 0 bases at V and 1 base at J, with 12 bases between the two ends. The CDR3 here is CASSYSSSRPNTEAFF. The CDR3 nucleotides read TGTGCCAGCAGTTACTCGAGTAGCAGGCCGAACACTGAAGCTTTCTTT.

The rearrangement joins TRBV12-3 or TRBV12-4 to TRBJ2-3; maybe TRBD2 (5 bases). The V end lost 6 bases, the J end lost 1 base, and 14 bases lay between the germline ends. The CDR3 length is 15 residues. The CDR3 nucleotides are TGTGCCAGCAGCGGTACTAGTCCCCGCACAGATACGCAGTATTTT. It codes for CASSGTSPRTDTQYF.

The rearrangement joins TRBV7-9 to TRBJ1-1; D unclear. This CDR3 contains 13 residues. Germline CDR1 SEHNR, CDR2 FQNEAQ (reference sequence). V lost 4 bases, J lost 5 bases, and 11 bases lay in between. Here the CDR3 DNA reads TGTGCCAGCAGCTCGGGCCCCGGAACTGAAGCTTTCTTT. This encodes CASSSGPGTEAFF.

This clonotype was counted many times. The chain recombines TRBV6-2 or TRBV6-3 with TRBJ1-2, with D hard to call. Germline CDR1 reads MNHEY; CDR2 reads SVGEGT. V was pared by 5 bases and J by 1 base, with 11 bases between. This CDR3 has 14 amino acids. In DNA form, the CDR3 reads TGTGCCAGCAGTGACCTTAAAAATAACTATGGCTACACCTTC. Encoded protein: CASSDLKNNYGYTF.

The rearrangement joins TRBV15 to TRBJ1-3, with D unclear. This CDR3 region has 17 residues. In germline, CDR1 is LNHNV, CDR2 YYDKDF (reference sequence). V gave up 0 bases and J gave up 2 bases, with 14 bases separating them. The DNA of the CDR3 is TGTGCCACCAGCAGAGACCCAACAGCCGTGGCTGGAAACACCATATATTTT. This translates into CATSRDPTAVAGNTIYF.

The DNA for the CDR3 is TGTGCCAGCAGCTTGTTATGGCAGCAGAACTATGGCTACACCTTC. It translates to CASSLLWQQNYGYTF. This chain connects TRBV5-4 to TRBJ1-2; D unclear. Germline CDR1 SGHNT, CDR2 YYREEE (reference sequence). V gave up 1 base and J gave up 2 bases, with 12 bases separating them. This CDR3 region has 15 residues.